The 14 T cell receptor beta chains below were found in one sample sequenced in a study of PD-L1 blockade in urothelial cancer. This table comes from immunoSEQ multiplex PCR, and its TCRdb copy is limited to in-frame clones, with some not included. The sample carries 35,000 to 45,000 clones, about nine tenths recorded once. Time point here: pretreatment peripheral blood. The sequenced sample was PBMCs, obtained around atezolizumab (anti-PD-L1) treatment. Every receptor here comes from a woman aged 60-75 years with urothelial cancer.

The V call is TRBV5-1, the J call TRBJ2-1, with D possibly TRBD2 on 6 matching bases. CDR3 length: 14 amino acids. Trimming removed 1 base from V and 8 bases from J, with 13 bases in between. Germline loops: CDR1 SGHRS, CDR2 YFSETQ. The CDR3 region has the DNA TGCGCCAGCAGCTTGAATCGGGAGAACGATGAGCAGTTCTTC. This codes for CASSLNRENDEQFF.

This chain joins TRBV29-1 and TRBJ2-1, with D possibly being TRBD2 (6 bases). There are 14 residues in the CDR3. Looked up from germline, CDR1 is SQVTM and CDR2 is ANQGSEA. Trimming took off 7 bases at V and 6 bases at J, with 19 bases between the two ends. CDR3 in amino acids: CSATMGGIRNEQFF. CDR3 DNA: TGCAGCGCTACCATGGGGGGTATCCGCAATGAGCAGTTCTTC.

The chain employs TRBV30 and TRBJ2-7; TRBD1 might be the D (5 bases). Germline values: CDR1 GTSNPN, CDR2 SVGIG (reference sequence). The CDR3 is made up of 12 amino acids. Deletions cut 3 bases from V and 4 bases from J, with 10 bases between. The CDR3 loop reads CAWRRGSYEQYF. The CDR3 nucleotides read TGTGCCTGGAGAAGGGGATCGTACGAGCAGTACTTC.

This chain links TRBV18 with TRBJ2-7; 11 bases align to TRBD1. The germline gives CDR1 KGHSH, CDR2 LQKENI. Trimming took 2 bases from V and 1 from J; bases not matched to a gene: 1. The CDR3 sequence is 15 residues long. The DNA for the CDR3 is TGTGCCAGCTCACCAGGGACAGGGGGTTCCTACGAGCAGTACTTC. Translated: CASSPGTGGSYEQYF. Complete variable domain (other parts from reference TRBV18 and TRBJ2-7): NAGVMQNPRHLVRRRGQEARLRCSPMKGHSHVYWYRQLPEEGLKFMVYLQKENIIDESGMPKERFSAEFPKEGPSILRIQQVVRGDSAAYFCASSPGTGGSYEQYFGPGTRLTVT.

The chain links TRBV28 to TRBJ2-7; 7 nucleotides align to TRBD1. Germline CDR1 reads MDHEN; CDR2 reads SYDVKM. The CDR3 totals 15 residues. Losses at the gene ends were 4 bases for V and 0 bases for J; bases not matched to a gene: 6. The CDR3 region is CASSSGQVHSYEQYF. As DNA, the CDR3 is TGTGCCAGCAGTTCCGGACAGGTCCACTCCTACGAGCAGTACTTC.

The chain has TRBV2 and TRBJ2-2; possibly TRBD1 for D (6 bases). Trimming took 10 bases from V and 0 from J, leaving 12 bases between them. The CDR3 is made up of 14 amino acids. Germline CDR1 reads SNHLY; CDR2 reads FYNNEI. The CDR3 region is CANQDRANTGELFF. The CDR3 bases are TGTGCCAACCAGGACAGAGCGAACACCGGGGAGCTGTTTTTT.

The V call is TRBV7-9, the J call TRBJ2-1; possible D gene TRBD2, 6 bases. The CDR3 spans 16 residues. The germline V and J ends were trimmed by 6 bases and 0 bases, with 15 bases remaining between them. Germline V gives CDR1 SEHNR, CDR2 FQNEAQ (reference sequence). Here the CDR3 reads CASRQGTSRSYNEQFF. The CDR3 DNA follows: TGTGCCAGCAGACAAGGGACTTCCCGCTCCTACAATGAGCAGTTCTTC. The full variable domain, with the rest looked up from reference TRBV7-9 and TRBJ2-1, is DTGVSQNPRHKITKRGQNVTFRCDPISEHNRLYWYRQTLGQGPEFLTYFQNEAQLEKSRLLSDRFSAERPKGSFSTLEIQRTEQGDSAMYLCASRQGTSRSYNEQFFGPGTRLTVL.

Points on this clone: The junction does not match germline at one end; this may be a read error. The chain joins TRBV2 to TRBJ2-7; TRBD2 agrees at 7 bases. Germline V gene lookup returns CDR1 SNHLY and CDR2 FYNNEI. This CDR3 spans 14 amino acids. This CDR3 is CASRGGLGIPSHDF. The CDR3 DNA reads TGTGCCAGCAGGGGAGGACTAGGAATTCCCTCCCACGACTTC.

The chain carries TRBV4-1 and TRBJ2-1; D unclear. CDR1 MGHRA and CDR2 YSYEKL come from the germline V gene. Trimming took off 2 bases at V and 6 bases at J, with 8 bases between the two ends. The CDR3 runs 13 residues. CDR3 sequence (DNA): TGCGCCAGCAGCCAACATAACTCCAATGAGCAGTTCTTC. It encodes CASSQHNSNEQFF.

The chain carries TRBV28 and TRBJ2-5; D is perhaps TRBD1 (5 bases). V was pared by 6 bases and J by 1 base, with 15 bases between. Germline V CDR1 and CDR2: MDHEN, SYDVKM. This CDR3 is 15 amino acids long. As DNA, the CDR3 is TGTGCCAGCAGGACCCCTCGACAGCCCCAAGAGACCCAGTACTTC. Translating it yields CASRTPRQPQETQYF.

Turning to this clone: Other nucleotide sequences in the sample specify the same CDR3. The V gene is TRBV5-1, the J gene TRBJ2-7; 10 bases are shared with TRBD2. With 0 bases clipped from V and 3 bases from J, the junction kept 3 bases outside the gene matches. Germline V gene sequence: CDR1 SGHRS, CDR2 YFSETQ. The CDR3 consists of 15 residues. The CDR3 protein is CASSLGLAGSYEQYF. The CDR3 DNA follows: TGCGCCAGCAGCTTGGGACTAGCGGGTAGCTACGAGCAGTACTTC.

V usage is TRBV18 and J usage is TRBJ2-7, with a weak D call TRBD2 (5 bases). Looked up from germline, CDR1 is KGHSH and CDR2 is LQKENI. V was clipped by 3 bases and J by 2 bases, with 14 bases between them. This CDR3 has 15 residues. The CDR3 protein is CASSPGLAGAYEQYF. In DNA, the CDR3 is TGTGCCAGCTCACCCGGACTCGCCGGGGCCTACGAGCAGTACTTC.

The chain joins TRBV5-4 to TRBJ2-1; 10 nucleotides match TRBD2. This CDR3 comprises 18 residues. With 0 bases clipped from V and 11 bases from J, the junction kept 17 bases outside the gene matches. Germline CDR1 is SGHNT and CDR2 is YYREEE (reference sequence). The CDR3 spells CASSLAVGSGRLVRQQFF. Here the CDR3 DNA reads TGTGCCAGCAGCTTGGCCGTGGGTAGCGGGAGGCTCGTTAGGCAGCAGTTCTTC.

The rearrangement joins TRBV12-5 to TRBJ2-6; maybe TRBD1 (5 bases). V gave up 6 bases and J gave up 4 bases, with 10 bases separating them. The CDR3 loop spans 14 amino acids. Germline V gene sequence: CDR1 LGHNT, CDR2 FRNRAP. The CDR3, as DNA: TGTGCTAGTGGCCAGGGATCCGGGGCCAACGTCCTGACTTTC. Its translation: CASGQGSGANVLTF.